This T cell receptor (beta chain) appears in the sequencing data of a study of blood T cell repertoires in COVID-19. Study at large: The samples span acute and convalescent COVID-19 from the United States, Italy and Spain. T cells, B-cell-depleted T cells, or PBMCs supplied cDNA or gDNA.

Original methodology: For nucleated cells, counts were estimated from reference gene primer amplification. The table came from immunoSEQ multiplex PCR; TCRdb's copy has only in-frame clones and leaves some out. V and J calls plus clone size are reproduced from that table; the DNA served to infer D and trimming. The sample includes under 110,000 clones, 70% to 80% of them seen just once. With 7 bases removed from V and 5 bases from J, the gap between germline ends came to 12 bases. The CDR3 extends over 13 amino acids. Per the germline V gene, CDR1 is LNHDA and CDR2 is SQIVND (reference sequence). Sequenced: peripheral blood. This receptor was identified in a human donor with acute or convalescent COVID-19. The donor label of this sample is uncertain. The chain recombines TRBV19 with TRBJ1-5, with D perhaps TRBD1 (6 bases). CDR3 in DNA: TGTGCCAGTAACAACAGGGTGGATCAGCCCCAGCATTTT. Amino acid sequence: CASNNRVDQPQHF.